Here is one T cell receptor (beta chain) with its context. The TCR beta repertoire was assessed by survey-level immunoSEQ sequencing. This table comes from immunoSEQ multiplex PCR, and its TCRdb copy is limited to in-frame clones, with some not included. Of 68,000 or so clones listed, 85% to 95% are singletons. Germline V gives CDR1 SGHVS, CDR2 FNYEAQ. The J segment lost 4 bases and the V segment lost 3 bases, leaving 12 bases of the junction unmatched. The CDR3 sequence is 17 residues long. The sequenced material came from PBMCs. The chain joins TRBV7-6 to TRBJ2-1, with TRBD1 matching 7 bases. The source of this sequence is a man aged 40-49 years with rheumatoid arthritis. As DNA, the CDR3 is TGTGCCAGCAGCTTTTACCGGGACAGCCATCAATACAATGAGCAGTTCTTC. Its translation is CASSFYRDSHQYNEQFF. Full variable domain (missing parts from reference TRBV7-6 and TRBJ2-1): GAGVSQSPRYKVTKRGQDVALRCDPISGHVSLYWYRQALGQGPEFLTYFNYEAQQDKSGLPNDRFSAERPEGSISTLTIQRTEQRDSAMYRCASSFYRDSHQYNEQFFGPGTRLTVL.